The rows below give T cell receptor beta chains drawn from one sample of a study of shared clonotypes between healthy human individuals. Some clones are missing from TCRdb's copy, which holds only in-frame ones; the method was immunoSEQ multiplex PCR. The repertoire holds around 2,000,000 clones, with 90% to 95% as singletons. Sequencing was done on a sample of naive CD8+ T cells from PBMCs. These receptors were collected from a man aged 18-30 years in good health. Some clones in this sample may be carry-over from other donors' samples. The CDR3 runs from the conserved cysteine through the conserved F or W. The order of the fields is V gene, clone size, D gene, J gene, CDR3 DNA, CDR3 protein. D genes are given only for firm matches. Expanded clones get a size class; other rows say once, few or many, or leave the size out.

TRBV11-2,-,-,TRBJ2-1,TGTGCCAGCAGCTTAGGGCCAGCGGACTCCTACAATGAGCAGTTCTTC,CASSLGPADSYNEQFF
TRBV11-3,-,-,TRBJ1-1,TGTGCCAGCAGCCGAGACAACACTGAAGCTTTCTTT,CASSRDNTEAFF
TRBV28,-,-,TRBJ1-5,TGTGCCAGCAGTTTACCCCCGTATAGCAATCAGCCCCAGCATTTT,CASSLPPYSNQPQHF
TRBV10-3,-,TRBD1,TRBJ2-2,TGTGCCATCAGTGAGACCGGGACAGGGGGCCCACAGTTCCCCACCGGGGAGCTGTTTTTT,CAISETGTGGPQFPTGELFF
TRBV5-6,-,-,TRBJ2-7,TGTGCCAGCAGCTTGAGGTTCCACGAGCAGTACTTC,CASSLRFHEQYF
TRBV4-2,-,-,TRBJ1-1,TGTGCCAGCAGCCTAAAAGGGGGGGGAGACTCCTTT,CASSLKGGGDSF
TRBV10-3,-,TRBD2,TRBJ2-7,TGTGCCATCAGTGAGTCCGGTGGGCGGGAGGGTGTCTACGAGCAGTACTTC,CAISESGGREGVYEQYF
TRBV5-1,-,-,TRBJ1-4,TGCGCCAGCAGCTTGGCTATCTTTGCTGATGAAAAACTGTTTTTT,CASSLAIFADEKLFF
TRBV28,-,TRBD1,TRBJ2-3,TGTGCCAGCAGCCCGACAGGGAGTGAGGCAGATACGCAGTATTTT,CASSPTGSEADTQYF
TRBV27,-,-,TRBJ2-7,TGTGCCAGCAGTTTATCGATCTACCACGAGCAGTACTTC,CASSLSIYHEQYF
TRBV6-5,-,-,TRBJ1-2,TGTGCCAGCAGCCCCTTGGGGACCTCTAACTATGGCTACACCTTC,CASSPLGTSNYGYTF
TRBV7-4,-,-,TRBJ2-7,TGTGCCAGCAGCTCCACACGGAGCACCTACGAGCAGTACTTC,CASSSTRSTYEQYF
TRBV15,-,-,TRBJ2-7,TGTGCCACCAGCAGAGTGAGAGGGGTCGAGCAGTACTTC,CATSRVRGVEQYF
TRBV7-2,once,-,TRBJ2-1,TGTGCCAGCAGCTTATTTGAGAGCTCCTACAATGAGCAGTTCTTC,CASSLFESSYNEQFF
TRBV6-4,-,TRBD2,TRBJ2-3,TGTGCCAGCAGTGACCCGGTGGCGCGGGAGGAAGAGACGCAGTATTTT,CASSDPVAREEETQYF
TRBV5-1,-,TRBD1,TRBJ2-1,TGCGCCAGCAGCGGGGACAGCTATGAGCAGTTCTTC,CASSGDSYEQFF
TRBV10-3,once,TRBD2,TRBJ2-7,TGTGCCATCGGGACTAGCGGGAGGGAGGCCTACGAGCAGTACTTC,CAIGTSGREAYEQYF
TRBV15,-,TRBD1,TRBJ2-4,TGTGCCACCAGCGGAGGACAGGGAAACATTCAGTACTTC,CATSGGQGNIQYF
TRBV7-9,-,-,TRBJ2-2,TGTGCCAGCAGCTTACCGGGGGTTGGTTTTACCGGGGAGCTGTTTTTT,CASSLPGVGFTGELFF
TRBV5-6,-,TRBD1,TRBJ2-7,TGTGCCAGCAGCTTGAGACAGGGGGCCCAGCTCTACGAGCAGTACTTC,CASSLRQGAQLYEQYF
TRBV29-1,-,TRBD1,TRBJ2-7,TGCAGCGTTGTCGGGACAGGGGGCTACGAGCAGTACTTC,CSVVGTGGYEQYF
TRBV7-9,-,-,TRBJ2-1,TGTGCCAGCAGCTTAGCGGGTAGCGCCTACAATGAGCAGTTCTTC,CASSLAGSAYNEQFF
TRBV7-9,-,-,TRBJ1-5,TGTGCCAGCAGCTTAGGGGCGCGGCCCCAGCATTTT,CASSLGARPQHF
TRBV28,-,-,TRBJ2-3,TGTGCCAGCAGGACGACAGGTTTTTCACATACGCAGTATTTT,CASRTTGFSHTQYF
TRBV6-1,-,TRBD1,TRBJ2-2,TGTGCCAGCAGTGAATACTTCGGGACAGCCACCGGGGAGCTGTTTTTT,CASSEYFGTATGELFF